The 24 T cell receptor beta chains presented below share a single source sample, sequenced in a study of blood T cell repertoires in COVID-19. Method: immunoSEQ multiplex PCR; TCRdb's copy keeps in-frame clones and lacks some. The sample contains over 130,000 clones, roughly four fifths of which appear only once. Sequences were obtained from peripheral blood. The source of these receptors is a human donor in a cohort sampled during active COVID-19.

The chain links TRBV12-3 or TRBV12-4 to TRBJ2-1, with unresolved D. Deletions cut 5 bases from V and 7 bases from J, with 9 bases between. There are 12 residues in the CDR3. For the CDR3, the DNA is TGTGCCAGCAGTCCAGGATTAAATGAGCAGTTCTTC. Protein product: CASSPGLNEQFF.

DNA for the CDR3: TGTGCCAGCTTTAAACGGGACAGGGGCTACGAGCAGTACTTC. This gives the protein CASFKRDRGYEQYF. This chain joins TRBV6-5 and TRBJ2-7, with 10 bases fitting TRBD1. The germline gives CDR1 MNHEY, CDR2 SVGAGI. The J segment lost 3 bases and the V segment lost 8 bases, leaving 7 bases of the junction unmatched. This CDR3 comprises 14 residues.

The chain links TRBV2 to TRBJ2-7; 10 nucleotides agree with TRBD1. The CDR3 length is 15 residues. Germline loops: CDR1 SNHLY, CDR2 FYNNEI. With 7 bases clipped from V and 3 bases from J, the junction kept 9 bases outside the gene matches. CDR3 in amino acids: CASIYRDRGIYEQYF. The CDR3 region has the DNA TGTGCCAGCATTTACCGGGACAGGGGTATCTACGAGCAGTACTTC. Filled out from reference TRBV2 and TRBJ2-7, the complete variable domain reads EPEVTQTPSHQVTQMGQEVILRCVPISNHLYFYWYRQILGQKVEFLVSFYNNEISEKSEIFDDQFSVERPDGSNFTLKIRSTKLEDSAMYFCASIYRDRGIYEQYFGPGTRLTVT.

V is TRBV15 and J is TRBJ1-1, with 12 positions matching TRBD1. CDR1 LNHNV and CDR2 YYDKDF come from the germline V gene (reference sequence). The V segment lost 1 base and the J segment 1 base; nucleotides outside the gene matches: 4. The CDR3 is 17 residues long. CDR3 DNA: TGTGCCACCAGCAGAGGGGACAGGGGGCTAGGGAACACTGAAGCTTTCTTT. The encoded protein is CATSRGDRGLGNTEAFF. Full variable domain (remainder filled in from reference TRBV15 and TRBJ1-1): DAMVIQNPRYQVTQFGKPVTLSCSQTLNHNVMYWYQQKSSQAPKLLFHYYDKDFNNEADTPDNFQSRRPNTSFCFLDIRSPGLGDTAMYLCATSRGDRGLGNTEAFFGQGTRLTVV.

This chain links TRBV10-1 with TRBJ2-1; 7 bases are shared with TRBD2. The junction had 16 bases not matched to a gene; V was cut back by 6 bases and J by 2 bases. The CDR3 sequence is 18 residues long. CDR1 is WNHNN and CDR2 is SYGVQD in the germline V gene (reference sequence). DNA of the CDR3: TGCGCCAGCAGCGAGGCCTTACCGGCGGGGGACCCCTACAATGAGCAGTTCTTC. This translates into CASSEALPAGDPYNEQFF.

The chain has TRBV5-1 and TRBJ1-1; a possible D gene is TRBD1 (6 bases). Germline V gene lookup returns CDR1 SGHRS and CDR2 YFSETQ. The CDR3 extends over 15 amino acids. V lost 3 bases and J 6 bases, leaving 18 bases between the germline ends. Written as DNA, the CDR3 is TGCGCCAGCAGCTCGAAACAGGGCTTGTACCCTGAAGCTTTCTTT. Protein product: CASSSKQGLYPEAFF. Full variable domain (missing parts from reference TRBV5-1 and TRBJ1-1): KAGVTQTPRYLIKTRGQQVTLSCSPISGHRSVSWYQQTPGQGLQFLFEYFSETQRNKGNFPGRFSGRQFSNSRSEMNVSTLELGDSALYLCASSSKQGLYPEAFFGQGTRLTVV.

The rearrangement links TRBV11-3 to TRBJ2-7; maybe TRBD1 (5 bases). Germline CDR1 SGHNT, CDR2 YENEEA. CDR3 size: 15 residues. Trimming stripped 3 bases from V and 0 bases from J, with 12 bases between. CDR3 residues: CASSLGPVSSYEQYF. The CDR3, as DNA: TGTGCCAGCAGCTTGGGGCCTGTTAGCTCCTACGAGCAGTACTTC.

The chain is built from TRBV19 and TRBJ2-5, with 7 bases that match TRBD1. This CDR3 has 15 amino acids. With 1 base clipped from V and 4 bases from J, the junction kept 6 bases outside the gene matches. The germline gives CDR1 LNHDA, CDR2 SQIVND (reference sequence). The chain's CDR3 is CASSIVNTGAETQYF. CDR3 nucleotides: TGTGCCAGTAGTATAGTCAACACAGGGGCAGAGACCCAGTACTTC.

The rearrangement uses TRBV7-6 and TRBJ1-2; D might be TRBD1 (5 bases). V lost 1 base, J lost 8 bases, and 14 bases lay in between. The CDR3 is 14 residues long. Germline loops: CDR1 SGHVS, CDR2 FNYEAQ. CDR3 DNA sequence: TGTGCCAGCAGCTTAGAGGGCAGTCGGGGGGGCTACACCTTC. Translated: CASSLEGSRGGYTF.

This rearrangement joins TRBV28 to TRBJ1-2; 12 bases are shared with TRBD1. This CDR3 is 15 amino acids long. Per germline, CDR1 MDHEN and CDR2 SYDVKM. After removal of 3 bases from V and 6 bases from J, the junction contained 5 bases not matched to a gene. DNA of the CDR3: TGTGCCAGCAGTTTCCGGGACAGGGGGCTAAATGGCTACACCTTC. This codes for CASSFRDRGLNGYTF.

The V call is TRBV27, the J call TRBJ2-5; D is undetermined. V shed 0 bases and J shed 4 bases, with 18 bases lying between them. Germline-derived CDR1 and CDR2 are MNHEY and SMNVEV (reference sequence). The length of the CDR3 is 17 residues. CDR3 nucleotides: TGTGCCAGCAGTTTATCCCCTAGGCACCAAAGCGTAGAGACCCAGTACTTC. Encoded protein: CASSLSPRHQSVETQYF.

As DNA, the CDR3 is TGTGCCAGCAGCGTAGCAGGGGGCCTCTCAGATACGCAGTATTTT. It yields the protein CASSVAGGLSDTQYF. This chain connects TRBV9 to TRBJ2-3, with 8 bases matching TRBD1. CDR1 SGDLS and CDR2 YYNGEE come from the germline V gene. V was pared by 0 bases and J by 4 bases, with 4 bases of the junction left unmatched. The CDR3 sequence is 15 residues long.

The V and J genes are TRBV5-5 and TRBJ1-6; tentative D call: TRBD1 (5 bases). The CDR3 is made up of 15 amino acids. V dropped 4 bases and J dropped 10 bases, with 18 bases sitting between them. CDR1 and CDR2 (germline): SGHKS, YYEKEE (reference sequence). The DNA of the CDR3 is TGTGCCAGCAGCCCGGGACTTCTGACGCCGTCACCCCTCCACTTT. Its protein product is CASSPGLLTPSPLHF. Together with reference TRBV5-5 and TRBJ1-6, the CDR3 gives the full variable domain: DAGVTQSPTHLIKTRGQQVTLRCSPISGHKSVSWYQQVLGQGPQFIFQYYEKEERGRGNFPDRFSARQFPNYSSELNVNALLLGDSALYLCASSPGLLTPSPLHFGNGTRLTVT.

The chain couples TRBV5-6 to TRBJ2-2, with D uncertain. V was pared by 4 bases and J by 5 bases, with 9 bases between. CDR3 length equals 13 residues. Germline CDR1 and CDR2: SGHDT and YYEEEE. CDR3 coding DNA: TGTGCCAGCAGCCCAGAACAAACCGGGGAGCTGTTTTTT. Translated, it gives CASSPEQTGELFF.

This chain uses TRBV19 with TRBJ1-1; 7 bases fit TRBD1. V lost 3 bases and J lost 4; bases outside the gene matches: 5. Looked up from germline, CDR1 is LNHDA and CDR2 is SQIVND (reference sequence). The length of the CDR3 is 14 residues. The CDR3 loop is CASSIRPGGTEAFF. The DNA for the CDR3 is TGTGCCAGTAGTATTCGGCCAGGGGGCACTGAAGCTTTCTTT.

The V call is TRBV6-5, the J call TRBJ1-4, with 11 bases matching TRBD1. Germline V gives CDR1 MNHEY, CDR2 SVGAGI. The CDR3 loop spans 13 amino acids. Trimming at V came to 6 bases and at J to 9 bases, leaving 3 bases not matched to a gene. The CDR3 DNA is TGTGCCAGCAGAGGGACAGGGGGGCAAAAACTGTTTTTT. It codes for CASRGTGGQKLFF.

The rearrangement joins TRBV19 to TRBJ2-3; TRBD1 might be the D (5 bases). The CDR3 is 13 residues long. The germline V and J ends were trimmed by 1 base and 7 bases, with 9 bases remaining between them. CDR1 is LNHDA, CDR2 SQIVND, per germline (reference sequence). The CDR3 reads CASSIGRANTQYF. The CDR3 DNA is TGTGCCAGTAGTATAGGCAGGGCTAATACGCAGTATTTT. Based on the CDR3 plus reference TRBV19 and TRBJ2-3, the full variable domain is DGGITQSPKYLFRKEGQNVTLSCEQNLNHDAMYWYRQDPGQGLRLIYYSQIVNDFQKGDIAEGYSVSREKKESFPLTVTSAQKNPTAFYLCASSIGRANTQYFGPGTRLTVL.

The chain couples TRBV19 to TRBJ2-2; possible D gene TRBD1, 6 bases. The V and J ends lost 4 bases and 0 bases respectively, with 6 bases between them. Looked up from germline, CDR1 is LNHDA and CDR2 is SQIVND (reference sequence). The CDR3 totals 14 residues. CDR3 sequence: CASSRGPNTGELFF. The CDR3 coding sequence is TGTGCCAGTAGTAGGGGGCCGAACACCGGGGAGCTGTTTTTT.

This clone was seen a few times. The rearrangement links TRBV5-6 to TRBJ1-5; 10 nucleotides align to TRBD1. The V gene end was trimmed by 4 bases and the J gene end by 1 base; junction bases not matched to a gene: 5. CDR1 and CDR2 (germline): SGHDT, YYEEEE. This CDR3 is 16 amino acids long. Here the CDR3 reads CASSPGQGTSNQPQHF. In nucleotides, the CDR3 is TGTGCCAGCAGCCCGGGACAGGGGACAAGCAATCAGCCCCAGCATTTT.

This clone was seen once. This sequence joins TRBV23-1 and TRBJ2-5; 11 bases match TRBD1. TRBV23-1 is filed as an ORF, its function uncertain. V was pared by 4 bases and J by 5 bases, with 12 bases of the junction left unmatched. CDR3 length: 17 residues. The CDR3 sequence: CASSPSRTGGWGETQYF. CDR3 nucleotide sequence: TGCGCCAGCAGTCCTTCAAGGACAGGGGGCTGGGGGGAGACCCAGTACTTC.

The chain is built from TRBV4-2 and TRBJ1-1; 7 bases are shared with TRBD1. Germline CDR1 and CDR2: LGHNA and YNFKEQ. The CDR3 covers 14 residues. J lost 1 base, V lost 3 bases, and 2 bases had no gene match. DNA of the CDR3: TGTGCCAGCAGCCAGGGACAGAAGAACACTGAAGCTTTCTTT. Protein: CASSQGQKNTEAFF.

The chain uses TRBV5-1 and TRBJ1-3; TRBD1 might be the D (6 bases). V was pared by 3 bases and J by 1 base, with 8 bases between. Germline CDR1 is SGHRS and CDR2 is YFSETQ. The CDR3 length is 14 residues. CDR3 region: CASSSGQSGNTIYF. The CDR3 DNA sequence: TGCGCCAGCAGCTCCGGACAGTCTGGAAACACCATATATTTT.

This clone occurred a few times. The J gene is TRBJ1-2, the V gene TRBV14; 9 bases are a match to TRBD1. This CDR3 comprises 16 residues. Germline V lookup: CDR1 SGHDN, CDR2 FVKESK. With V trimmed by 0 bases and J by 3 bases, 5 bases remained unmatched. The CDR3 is CASSQDFTGGDYGYTF. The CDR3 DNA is TGTGCCAGCAGCCAAGACTTTACAGGGGGCGACTATGGCTACACCTTC.

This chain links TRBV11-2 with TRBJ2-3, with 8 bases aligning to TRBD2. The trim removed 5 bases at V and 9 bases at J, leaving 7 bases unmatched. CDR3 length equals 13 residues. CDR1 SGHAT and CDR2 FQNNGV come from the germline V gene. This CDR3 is CASSPGGGGTQYF. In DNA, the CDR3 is TGTGCCAGCAGCCCCGGGGGGGGAGGAACGCAGTATTTT.